This T cell receptor (beta chain) originates from a study of monozygotic twins with inflammatory bowel disease. General study results and limits: Repertoires of patients may have been made more variable by differing immunosuppressive treatments. Twins with IBD were found to have lower TCRbeta diversity (inverse Simpson) than healthy co-twins. Support was absent for any single strong signal or clonotype linked to IBD.

As for this clonotype: Its antigen remains unidentified.

This CDR3 spans 13 amino acids. The germline gives CDR1 MNHEY, CDR2 SVGAGI. UMIs bearing a 6-nucleotide sample barcode were added through template switching. Following a re-call of the 5' RACE reads, TCRdb has one entry per CDR3 protein and lacks DNA. The repertoire table contains about 210,000 distinct CDR3 sequences. The receptor comes from a human donor with ulcerative colitis or Crohn's disease, or a healthy co-twin of an affected twin (not recorded which). The sequencing input was blood. The chain recombines TRBV6-5 with TRBJ2-2. The CDR3 protein is CASWALSTGELFF.